These 10 T cell receptor beta chains came from one sample sequenced in a study of T-cell reconstitution after alpha-beta-depleted transplantation in children (dated by TCRdb to about 2016). The treatment or condition tag for this specimen amounts to: allogeneic hematopoietic cell transplantation with graft depleted of TCRalphabeta T cells and CD19 B cells. The method was PCR. Sequenced using an Illumina HiSeq 2500. Molecular barcoding was employed in the preparation of TCR libraries, with unique molecular identifiers being used to normalize TCRbeta repertoire quantification. The public reads were run again by TCRdb, first through fastp at Q25 and then through MiXCR, and only productive beta chains were kept. Every CDR3 protein is listed once, alongside the most common genes and DNA of its rows. The sample yields about 5,900 distinct CDR3 sequences; around 15% were counted once. In total, the top ten clones hold approximately 80% of the sample.

Sequenced material: PBMCs, mostly from graft donor cells, taken 180 days after TCRalphabeta/CD19-depleted stem cell transplant. These receptors came from a patient aged 2-10 years who had a stem cell transplant for inherited bone marrow failure, so the T cells may come from the graft donor.

This chain uses TRBV27 with TRBJ2-1; D may be TRBD2 (7 bases). The germline gives CDR1 MNHEY, CDR2 SMNVEV (reference sequence). CDR3 size: 17 residues. Trimming removed 4 bases at V and 5 bases at J, with 21 bases between. The CDR3: CASSSGGGIGGHNEQFF. The CDR3 DNA is TGTGCCAGCAGTTCGGGGGGCGGGATCGGGGGGCACAATGAGCAGTTCTTC.

This clonotype occurred many times. V usage is TRBV19 and J usage is TRBJ2-7, with a weak D call TRBD1 (6 bases). V lost 5 bases to trimming and J lost 1 base, with 12 bases between them. Per the germline V gene, CDR1 is LNHDA and CDR2 is SQIVND (reference sequence). The CDR3 is made up of 14 amino acids. CDR3 nucleotides: TGTGCCAGTAGTCCGCGACAGGATTCCTACGAGCAGTACTTC. It translates to CASSPRQDSYEQYF.

This clonotype was recorded many times. The chain has TRBV20-1 and TRBJ2-1; 9 bases agree with TRBD2. The CDR3 has 14 residues. V lost 5 bases, J lost 0 bases, and 2 bases stayed unmatched. Germline V gene sequence: CDR1 DFQATT, CDR2 SNEGSKA (reference sequence). The CDR3, as DNA: TGCAGTGCTCTAGCGGGAAGCTCCTACAATGAGCAGTTCTTC. Protein: CSALAGSSYNEQFF.

This clonotype has a count of ten or more. This rearrangement joins TRBV19 to TRBJ2-5; TRBD2 matches 8 bases. V shed 6 bases, J shed 5 bases, and the junction held 11 bases outside the gene matches. From germline, CDR1 is LNHDA and CDR2 SQIVND (reference sequence). CDR3 length equals 15 residues. DNA for the CDR3: TGTGCCAGTAGGGATAGCGGGACCCTCTGGGAGACCCAGTACTTC. Translating gives CASRDSGTLWETQYF.

This clonotype was picked up many times. This chain links TRBV3-1 with TRBJ2-1; the match to TRBD2 covers 9 bases. J lost 7 bases, V lost 4 bases, and 8 bases had no gene match. Germline V CDR1 and CDR2: LGHDT, YNNKEL (reference sequence). The CDR3 extends over 15 amino acids. DNA for the CDR3: TGTGCCAGCAGCCCCTCCGAGCGGGGGGCTAATGAGCAGTTCTTC. As protein: CASSPSERGANEQFF.

This clonotype came up many times. V is TRBV7-2 and J is TRBJ1-2; the D is unclear. Trimming stripped 2 bases from V and 4 bases from J, with 5 bases between. The V gene's germline CDR1 is SGHTA and CDR2 FQGNSA. This CDR3 is 12 amino acids long. CDR3 DNA sequence: TGTGCCAGCAGCTTACAAGGCTATGGCTACACCTTC. Encoded protein: CASSLQGYGYTF.

There are many counts of this clonotype. This rearrangement joins TRBV5-1 to TRBJ1-2; no reliable D call. Between the trimmed V and J ends, which lost 1 base and 7 bases, there was a span of 8 bases. Germline V CDR1 and CDR2: SGHRS, YFSETQ. The CDR3 runs to 12 residues. As DNA, the CDR3 is TGCGCCAGCAGCTTGATTTCGGGTGGCTACACCTTC. Translated: CASSLISGGYTF.

There are many counts of this clonotype. CDR3 DNA: TGTGCCAGCAGCCATTGGGGATTCCTGGGGGGCAGATACACTGAAGCTTTCTTT. Its protein product is CASSHWGFLGGRYTEAFF. The chain recombines TRBV7-9 with TRBJ1-1; a possible D gene is TRBD1 (6 bases). The CDR3 totals 18 residues. Germline CDR1 and CDR2: SEHNR and FQNEAQ (reference sequence). V was clipped by 5 bases and J by 3 bases, with 25 bases between them.

This chain's CDR3 is CAACDPRTGGERGPSYEQYF. The CDR3 DNA is TGTGCGGCCTGTGATCCTAGGACAGGGGGCGAGCGGGGACCCTCCTACGAGCAGTACTTC. The rearrangement links TRBV24-1 to TRBJ2-7; 11 nucleotides line up with TRBD1. This CDR3 is built from 20 residues. Per the germline V gene, CDR1 is KGHDR and CDR2 is SFDVKD.

Comments on this clonotype: A read error may explain this, as a much larger clone is one base away. The genes are TRBV19 and TRBJ1-1; D not resolved. CDR1 LNHDA and CDR2 SQIVND come from the germline V gene (reference sequence). The CDR3 loop spans 14 amino acids. The V gene lost 6 bases and the J gene lost 1 base, with 12 bases spanning the gap. CDR3 bases: TGTGCCAGTAGCGGGCCCGACGAGAACACTGAAGCTTTCTTT. Protein: CASSGPDENTEAFF.